This entry lists 7 T cell receptor beta chains sequenced from one sample in a study of OX40 agonist ivuxolimab in advanced cancers. The library was built by means of the immunoSEQ multiplex PCR assay. Here the immuneACCESS table is served through TCRdb, limited to in-frame sequences with V and J called. Missing clones are a known gap in these copies; in checked studies unresolved V genes cover under half, and the rest lacks a known reason. This sample comprises 60,000 to 85,000 clones, 80% to 90% of them detected only once. The biggest ten clones account for more than 0.45% of the sample. Sequences were derived from CD4+ or CD8+ T cells sorted from blood, sampled in a trial of the OX40 agonist ivuxolimab. All receptors come from an adult with an advanced solid tumor such as melanoma, head and neck, liver or kidney cancer.

The chain joins TRBV30 to TRBJ1-1; D remains ambiguous. The CDR3 loop spans 13 amino acids. Trimming pared 4 bases from V and 5 bases from J, leaving 14 bases between. Germline loops: CDR1 GTSNPN, CDR2 SVGIG (reference sequence). The CDR3 region has the DNA TGTGCCTGGATTTTCAGGTCGGGGACTGAAGCTTTCTTT. This gives the protein CAWIFRSGTEAFF.

The chain employs TRBV6-4 and TRBJ2-3; D is perhaps TRBD1 or TRBD2 (5 bases each). The CDR3 covers 14 residues. Germline V CDR1 and CDR2: MRHNA, SNTAGT. Trimming left V 3 bases short and J 9 bases short, with 16 bases between. The CDR3 sequence: CASSEMNGASTQYF. CDR3 nucleotide sequence: TGTGCCAGCAGTGAGATGAACGGGGCTTCAACGCAGTATTTT.

This chain links TRBV19 with TRBJ1-6; D might be TRBD1 (5 bases). The CDR3 has 13 amino acids. V lost 5 bases, J lost 7 bases, and 9 bases lay in between. CDR1 and CDR2 from the germline V gene are LNHDA and SQIVND (reference sequence). The CDR3 sequence is CASSGQGNSPLHF. The CDR3 DNA follows: TGTGCCAGTAGTGGGCAGGGAAATTCACCCCTCCACTTT.

The V call is TRBV30, the J call TRBJ1-5; 8 bases are shared with TRBD1. Germline CDR1 and CDR2: GTSNPN and SVGIG (reference sequence). The CDR3 covers 14 residues. J gave up 9 bases and V 0 bases, and 7 bases lay outside the gene matches. CDR3 sequence reads: CAWSVKQGVRPQHF. DNA for the CDR3: TGTGCCTGGAGTGTGAAACAGGGGGTTCGGCCCCAGCATTTT.

The rearrangement uses TRBV7-2 and TRBJ2-7; possibly TRBD2 for D (5 bases). The CDR3 totals 14 residues. V lost 0 bases to trimming and J lost 6 bases, with 12 bases between them. Per the germline V gene, CDR1 is SGHTA and CDR2 is FQGNSA. The CDR3 bases are TGTGCCAGCAGCTTAGCGGTGGGGAGCGGCGAGCAGTACTTC. Its translation is CASSLAVGSGEQYF.

The chain is built from TRBV12-1 and TRBJ1-2; the DNA was not compared with TRBD1, the D call given in the table. TRBV12-1 corresponds to a pseudogene. The CDR3 has 14 amino acids. CDR3 sequence reads: CASSPWTGNYGYTF. Written as DNA, the CDR3 is TGTGCCAGCAGCCCCTGGACAGGGAACTATGGCTACACCTTC.

The rearrangement joins TRBV30 to TRBJ1-5; possibly TRBD1 for D (5 bases). The CDR3 extends over 14 amino acids. The V gene lost 2 bases and the J gene lost 3 bases, with 11 bases spanning the gap. Germline lookup yields CDR1 GTSNPN and CDR2 SVGIG (reference sequence). CDR3: CAWSPGVSNQPQHF. The DNA for the CDR3 is TGTGCCTGGAGTCCGGGGGTCTCCAATCAGCCCCAGCATTTT.